This record looks at one T cell receptor (beta chain) sequence and its context. Its specificity is unknown. TCRdb's table, derived via immunoSEQ multiplex PCR, lists solely in-frame clones and lacks some. The sample lists 80,000 to 100,000 clones; around 91% were seen once. The sample comes from a study of graft-versus-host responses after intestinal transplantation. Germline CDR1 SNHLY, CDR2 FYNNEI. V was trimmed by 9 bases and J by 3 bases, leaving 9 bases between them. The CDR3 covers 12 residues. The source was unstimulated CD4+ T cells sorted from spleen or lymph node cells, collected before transplant. The receptor's source is a human donor who was the organ donor for an intestinal transplant. The chain recombines TRBV2 with TRBJ1-5; D is possibly TRBD1 (5 bases). The CDR3 here is CARGLYNQPQHF. The CDR3 DNA reads TGTGCCAGGGGACTCTACAATCAGCCCCAGCATTTT.